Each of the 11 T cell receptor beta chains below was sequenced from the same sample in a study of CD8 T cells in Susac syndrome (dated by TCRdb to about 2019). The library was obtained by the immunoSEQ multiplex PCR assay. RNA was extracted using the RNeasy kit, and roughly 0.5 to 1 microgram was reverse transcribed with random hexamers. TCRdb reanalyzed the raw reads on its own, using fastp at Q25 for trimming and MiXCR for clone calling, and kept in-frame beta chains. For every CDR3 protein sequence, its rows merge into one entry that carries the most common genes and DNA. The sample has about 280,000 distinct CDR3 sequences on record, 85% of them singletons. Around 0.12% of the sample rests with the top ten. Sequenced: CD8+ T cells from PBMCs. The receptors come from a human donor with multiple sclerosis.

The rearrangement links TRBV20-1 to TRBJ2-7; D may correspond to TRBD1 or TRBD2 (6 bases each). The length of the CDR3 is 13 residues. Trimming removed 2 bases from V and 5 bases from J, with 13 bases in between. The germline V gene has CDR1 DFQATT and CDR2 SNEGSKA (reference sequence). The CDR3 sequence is CSARLDGGHEQYF. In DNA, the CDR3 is TGCAGTGCTAGATTAGACGGGGGCCACGAGCAGTACTTC.

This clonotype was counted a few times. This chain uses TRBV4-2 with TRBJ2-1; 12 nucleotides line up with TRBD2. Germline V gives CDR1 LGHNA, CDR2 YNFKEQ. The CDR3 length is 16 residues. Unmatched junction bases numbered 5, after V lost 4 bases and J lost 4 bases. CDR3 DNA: TGTGCCAGCAGCCTCACGACTAGCGGGGGATACAATGAGCAGTTCTTC. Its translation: CASSLTTSGGYNEQFF.

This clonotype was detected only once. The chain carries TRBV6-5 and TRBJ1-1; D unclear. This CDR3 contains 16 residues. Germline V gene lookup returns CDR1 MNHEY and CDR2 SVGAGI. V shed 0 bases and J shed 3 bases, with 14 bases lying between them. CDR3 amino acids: CASSYSETPRDTEAFF. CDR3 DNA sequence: TGTGCCAGCAGTTACTCGGAAACTCCGAGGGACACTGAAGCTTTCTTT.

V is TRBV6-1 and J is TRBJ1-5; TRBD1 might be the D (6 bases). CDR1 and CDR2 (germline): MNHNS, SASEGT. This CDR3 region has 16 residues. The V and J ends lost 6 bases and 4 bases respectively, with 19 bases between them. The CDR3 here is CASRMNQGIWNQPQHF. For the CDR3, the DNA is TGTGCCAGCAGAATGAACCAGGGGATTTGGAATCAGCCCCAGCATTTT.

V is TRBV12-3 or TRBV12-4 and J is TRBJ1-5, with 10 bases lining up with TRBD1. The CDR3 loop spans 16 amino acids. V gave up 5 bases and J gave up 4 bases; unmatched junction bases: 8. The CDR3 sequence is CASSRSPGQGNQPQHF. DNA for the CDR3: TGTGCCAGCAGTCGATCTCCGGGACAGGGGAATCAGCCCCAGCATTTT.

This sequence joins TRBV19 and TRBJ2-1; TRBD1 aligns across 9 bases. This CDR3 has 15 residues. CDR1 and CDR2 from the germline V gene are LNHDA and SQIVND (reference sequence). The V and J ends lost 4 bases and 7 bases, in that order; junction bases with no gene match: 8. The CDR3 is CASSTDRGHQNEQFF. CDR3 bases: TGTGCCAGTAGTACGGACAGGGGCCATCAAAATGAGCAGTTCTTC.

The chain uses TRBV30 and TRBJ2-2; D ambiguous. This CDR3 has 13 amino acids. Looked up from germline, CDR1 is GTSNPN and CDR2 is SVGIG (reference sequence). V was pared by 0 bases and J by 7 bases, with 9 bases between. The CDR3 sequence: CAWSVRHFGELFF. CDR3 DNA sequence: TGTGCCTGGAGTGTACGTCACTTCGGGGAGCTGTTTTTT. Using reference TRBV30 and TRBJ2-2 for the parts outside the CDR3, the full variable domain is SQTIHQWPATLVQPVGSPLSLECTVEGTSNPNLYWYRQAAGRGLQLLFYSVGIGQISSEVPQNLSASRPQDRQFILSSKKLLLSDSGFYLCAWSVRHFGELFFGEGSRLTVL.

The CDR3 DNA reads TGTGCCAGCAGCCGCAGGGGTAAAACTGAAGCTTTCTTT. Residues: CASSRRGKTEAFF. The V and J genes are TRBV27 and TRBJ1-1; TRBD1 might be the D (6 bases). Germline V gene sequence: CDR1 MNHEY, CDR2 SMNVEV (reference sequence). The CDR3 runs 13 residues. V lost 6 bases and J 5 bases, leaving 13 bases between the germline ends.

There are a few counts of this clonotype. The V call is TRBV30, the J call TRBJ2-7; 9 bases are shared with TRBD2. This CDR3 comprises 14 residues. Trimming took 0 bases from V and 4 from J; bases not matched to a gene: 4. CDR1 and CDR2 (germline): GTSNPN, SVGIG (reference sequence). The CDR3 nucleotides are TGTGCCTGGAGTGTGGATAGCGGGAGTTACGAGCAGTACTTC. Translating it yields CAWSVDSGSYEQYF. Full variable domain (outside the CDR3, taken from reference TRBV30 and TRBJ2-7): SQTIHQWPATLVQPVGSPLSLECTVEGTSNPNLYWYRQAAGRGLQLLFYSVGIGQISSEVPQNLSASRPQDRQFILSSKKLLLSDSGFYLCAWSVDSGSYEQYFGPGTRLTVT.

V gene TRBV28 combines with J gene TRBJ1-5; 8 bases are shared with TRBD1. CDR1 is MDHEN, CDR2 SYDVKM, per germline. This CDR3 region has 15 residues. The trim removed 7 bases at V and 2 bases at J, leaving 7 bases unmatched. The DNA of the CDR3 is TGTGCCAGCAAAGACAGGGGAGGAGGCAATCAGCCCCAGCATTTT. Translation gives CASKDRGGGNQPQHF.

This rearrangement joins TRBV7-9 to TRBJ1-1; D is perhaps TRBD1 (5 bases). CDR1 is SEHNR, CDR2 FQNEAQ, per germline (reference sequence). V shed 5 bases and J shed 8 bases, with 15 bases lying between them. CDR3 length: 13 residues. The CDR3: CASSLVGPEEAFF. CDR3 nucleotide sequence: TGTGCCAGCAGCCTTGTGGGGCCGGAAGAAGCTTTCTTT.